The T cell receptor (beta chain) under discussion was sequenced for a study of T cells in Graves' hyperthyroidism and ophthalmopathy (dated by TCRdb to between 2018 and 2021). Concerning the study at large: Peripheral blood was collected at initial diagnosis, before any treatment. To identify TCR V-J signatures that set the groups apart, the researchers used a discovery cohort of about a hundred patients, made up of roughly 45 with Graves' ophthalmopathy and some 55 with stable Graves' hyperthyroidism. An independent validation cohort of 18 to 20 hyperthyroidism patients and approximately 16 patients who later progressed to ophthalmopathy tested prospective prediction of ophthalmopathy. The paper reports TCR Vbeta CDR3 sequencing of approximately 140 peripheral blood samples: fewer than 50 ophthalmopathy, fewer than 80 hyperthyroidism and 17 progressor patients. The roughly 100 discovery patients were divided at random into training and test sets in a 7:3 ratio. After sampling, hyperthyroidism patients received methimazole starting at 30 mg daily, and ophthalmopathy patients received high-dose intravenous methylprednisolone. Thyroid tissue and blood T-cell repertoires from about 6 Graves' hyperthyroidism patients were also compared in the study. The paper as a whole reports these results and caveats: Sample size was not statistically predetermined, and investigators were not blinded to group allocation. A 13 V-J signature model separated ophthalmopathy from stable hyperthyroidism, with over 85% sensitivity and 81% to 83% specificity in cross-validation and 80%/75% in testing. Blood samples also contained most of the expanded thyroid clonotypes (frequency above 0.001), which suggests that blood repertoires may reflect thyroid immune responses. In validation, progression to ophthalmopathy was predicted by the model with 55% to 71% sensitivity and 72% to 85% specificity, a median of around 6.5 months before onset.

The TCR beta CDR3 regions were amplified from RNA transcripts. For the first round of RT-PCR on the TCR CDR3, the HTBI primer set was used together with the Qiagen OneStep RT-PCR kit. Libraries were constructed in a second round of multiplex PCR, after which size selection and purification were performed. The libraries were sequenced on an Illumina HiSeq2000 using paired-end 100 bp reads. Per the original workflow: SOAPnuke was used to process the raw data, with reads discarded if the reads contained adapters or uncalled bases, had a mean Phred below 15, or lacked an exact constant-primer or identifier match. COPE v1.2.5 was used to merge high-quality paired reads, and clonotypes were defined as unique nucleotide sequences. Clonotypes were aligned to IMGT TRBV, TRBD and TRBJ reference segments using MiTCR v1.1. The analysis was restricted to V-J combinations with a frequency above 0.0001, which together covered roughly 99% of the repertoires. The TCS score was defined as the ratio of F50 (clonal expansion) to E x V (chaos), calculated using BLOSUM62-based TCRdist between CDR3 peptides within each V-J. Welch's t-statistics and random forest reduced 514 V-J features to 13, which were used in a naive Bayes classifier (R e1071). The Morisita-Horn index was used to measure how similar the thyroid and blood repertoires were. The public reads were reprocessed in TCRdb via fastp at Q25 and MiXCR, keeping in-frame beta chains. Rows are combined by CDR3 protein, so each entry shows the most common genes and DNA. What appears here as the V and J calls and clone size reflects TCRdb's work, not the paper's. This sample holds around 700,000 distinct CDR3 sequences; roughly a third were observed only once. Roughly 31% of the sample belongs to the ten largest clones.

The CDR3 measures 9 amino acids from cysteine to phenylalanine. Of the read, only the CDR3 DNA is kept; its 27 bases are in frame from base 1. CDR1 and CDR2, looked up from the germline V gene (reference sequence), are SEHNR and FQNEAQ. Stable Graves' hyperthyroidism was defined as the absence of progression to ophthalmopathy over 18 months of follow-up. The hyperthyroidism patients were between 18 and 65 years old and newly diagnosed, with a disease duration of less than 2 months. Patients with uncontrolled infections, other autoimmune diseases, pregnancy or lactation were excluded. Diagnoses were established on the basis of clinical symptoms, serum thyroxine and TRAb, thyroid ultrasound, and orbital computed tomography. Ficoll-Paque density gradient centrifugation was used to isolate PBMCs from approximately 11 ml of fresh peripheral blood. Total RNA was extracted using Trizol reagent, and RNA quality was assessed on an Agilent 2100 Bioanalyzer.

This clonotype was seen repeatedly, ten times or more. Its antigen specificity is not known. A read error may produce the germline difference seen at one junction end. Sequencing was carried out using blood. The source is a woman between 40 and 55 years old with Graves' hyperthyroidism. The chain is encoded by TRBV7-9 joined to TRBJ1-1; no D gene can be assigned with confidence. Here the CDR3 is given as CASSLEPKF. DNA sequence: TGTGCCAGCAGCTTAGAACCGAAGTTT. The full variable domain, with segments outside the CDR3 supplied by the reference TRBV7-9 and TRBJ1-1 proteins, appears as DTGVSQNPRHKITKRGQNVTFRCDPISEHNRLYWYRQTLGQGPEFLTYFQNEAQLEKSRLLSDRFSAERPKGSFSTLEIQRTEQGDSAMYLCASSLEPKFGQGTRLTVV.